This paragraph reports one T cell receptor (beta chain). This specimen belongs to a study of cytomegalovirus exposure and HLA in healthy donors. The CDR3 spans 14 residues. Trimming left V 1 base short and J 4 bases short, with 11 bases between. From germline, CDR1 is LNHDA and CDR2 SQIVND (reference sequence). Use of 60 Vbeta and 13 Jbeta primers characterized the PCR. The protocol was immunoSEQ multiplex PCR, while the TCRdb copy is restricted to in-frame clones and leaves out a portion. The data show about 85,000 clones, with about 80% seen just once and around 25% held by the top ten. Specimen: PBMCs. This chain links TRBV19 with TRBJ2-7; tentative D call: TRBD1 (5 bases). The receptor was isolated from a woman aged 45-59 years in good health and CMV-seropositive. In DNA form, the CDR3 reads TGTGCCAGTAGTATAGGCGGACACAAGTACGAGCAGTACTTC. It specifies CASSIGGHKYEQYF. Complete variable domain (other parts from reference TRBV19 and TRBJ2-7): DGGITQSPKYLFRKEGQNVTLSCEQNLNHDAMYWYRQDPGQGLRLIYYSQIVNDFQKGDIAEGYSVSREKKESFPLTVTSAQKNPTAFYLCASSIGGHKYEQYFGPGTRLTVT.